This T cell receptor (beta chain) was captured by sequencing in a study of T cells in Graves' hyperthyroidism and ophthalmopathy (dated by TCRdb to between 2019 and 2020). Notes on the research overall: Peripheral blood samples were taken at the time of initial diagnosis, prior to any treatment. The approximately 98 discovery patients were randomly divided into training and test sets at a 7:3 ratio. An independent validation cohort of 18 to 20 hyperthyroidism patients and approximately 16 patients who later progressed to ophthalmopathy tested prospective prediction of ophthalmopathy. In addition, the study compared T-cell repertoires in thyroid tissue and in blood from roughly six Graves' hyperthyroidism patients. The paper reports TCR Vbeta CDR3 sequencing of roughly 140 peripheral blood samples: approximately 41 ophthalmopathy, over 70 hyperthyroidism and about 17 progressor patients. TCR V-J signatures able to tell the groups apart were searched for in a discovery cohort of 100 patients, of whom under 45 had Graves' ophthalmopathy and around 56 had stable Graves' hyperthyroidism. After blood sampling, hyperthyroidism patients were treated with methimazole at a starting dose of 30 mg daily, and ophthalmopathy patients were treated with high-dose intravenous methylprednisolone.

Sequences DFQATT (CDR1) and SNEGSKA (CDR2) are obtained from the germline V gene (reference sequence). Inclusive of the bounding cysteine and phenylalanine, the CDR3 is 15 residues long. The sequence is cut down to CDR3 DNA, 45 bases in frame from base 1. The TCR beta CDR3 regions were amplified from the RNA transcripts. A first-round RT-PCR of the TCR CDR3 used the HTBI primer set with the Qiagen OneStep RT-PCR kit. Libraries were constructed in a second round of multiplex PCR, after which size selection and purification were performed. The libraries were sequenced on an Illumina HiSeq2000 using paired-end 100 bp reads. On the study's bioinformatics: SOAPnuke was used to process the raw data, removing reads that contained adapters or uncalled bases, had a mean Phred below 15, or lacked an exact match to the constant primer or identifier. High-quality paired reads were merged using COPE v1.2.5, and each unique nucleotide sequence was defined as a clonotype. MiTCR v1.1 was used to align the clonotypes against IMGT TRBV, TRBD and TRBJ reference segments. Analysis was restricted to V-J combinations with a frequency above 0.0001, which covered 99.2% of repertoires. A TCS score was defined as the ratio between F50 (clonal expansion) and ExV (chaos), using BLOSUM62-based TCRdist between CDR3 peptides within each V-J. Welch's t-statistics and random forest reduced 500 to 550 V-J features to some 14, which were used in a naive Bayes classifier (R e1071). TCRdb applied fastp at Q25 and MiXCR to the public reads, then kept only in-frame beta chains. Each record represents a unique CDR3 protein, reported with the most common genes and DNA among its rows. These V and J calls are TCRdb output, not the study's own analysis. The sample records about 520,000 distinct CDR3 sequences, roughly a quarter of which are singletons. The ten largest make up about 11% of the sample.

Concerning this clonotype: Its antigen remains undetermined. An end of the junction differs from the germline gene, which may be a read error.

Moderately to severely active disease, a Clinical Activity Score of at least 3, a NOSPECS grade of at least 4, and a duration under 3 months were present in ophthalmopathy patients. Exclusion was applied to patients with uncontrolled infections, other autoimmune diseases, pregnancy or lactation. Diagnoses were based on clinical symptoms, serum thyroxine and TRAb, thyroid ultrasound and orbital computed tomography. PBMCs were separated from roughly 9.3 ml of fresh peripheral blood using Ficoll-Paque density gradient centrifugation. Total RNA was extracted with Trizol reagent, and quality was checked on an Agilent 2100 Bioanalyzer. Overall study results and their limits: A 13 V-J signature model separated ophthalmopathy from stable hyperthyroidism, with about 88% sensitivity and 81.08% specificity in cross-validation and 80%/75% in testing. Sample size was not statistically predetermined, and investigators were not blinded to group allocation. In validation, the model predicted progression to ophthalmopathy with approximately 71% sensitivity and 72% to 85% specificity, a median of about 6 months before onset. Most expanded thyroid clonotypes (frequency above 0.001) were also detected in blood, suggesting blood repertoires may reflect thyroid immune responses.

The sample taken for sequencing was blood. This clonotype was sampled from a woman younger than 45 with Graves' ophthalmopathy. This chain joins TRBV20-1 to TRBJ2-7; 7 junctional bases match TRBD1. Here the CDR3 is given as CSARTGQDFTYDQYF. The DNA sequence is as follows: TGCAGTGCTAGGACCGGACAGGATTTTACCTACGATCAGTACTTC.